This is a list of T cell receptor beta chains from one sample in a study of shared clonotypes between healthy human individuals. The table came from immunoSEQ multiplex PCR; TCRdb's copy has only in-frame clones and leaves some out. Of about 960,000 clones listed, approximately 80% were seen once; the top ten hold approximately 1.5%. The sample taken for sequencing was memory CD4+ T cells sorted from blood. These receptor sequences come from a man aged 18 to 35 in good health. The CDR3 runs from the conserved cysteine through the conserved F or W. A D gene is named only where the DNA matches it firmly. Size is omitted from some rows. Given values are once, few, many or a class for expanded clones.

J: TRBJ1-5
V: TRBV28
size: -
D: TRBD1
DNA: TGTGCCAGCAGTCCAGGGGGCGCAGGTCAGCCCCAGCATTTT
CDR3: CASSPGGAGQPQHF

J: TRBJ1-6
V: TRBV6-6
size: -
D: -
DNA: TGTGCCAGCAGGCCGAAACGAGGTTCACCCCTCCACTTT
CDR3: CASRPKRGSPLHF

J: TRBJ2-7
V: TRBV5-1
size: -
D: TRBD1
DNA: TGCGCCAGCAGCACGACAGGGATCCGGGCTTACGAGCAGTACTTC
CDR3: CASSTTGIRAYEQYF

J: TRBJ2-1
V: TRBV12-5
size: -
D: TRBD2
DNA: TGTGCTAGTGGTTATAGCGGGAGCGGGTTCTTC
CDR3: CASGYSGSGFF

J: TRBJ2-1
V: TRBV19
size: -
D: TRBD1
DNA: TGTGCCAGTAGTGTTAGAGGACAGGGGAAATACAATGAGCAGTTCTTC
CDR3: CASSVRGQGKYNEQFF

J: TRBJ2-7
V: TRBV7-6
size: once
D: TRBD2
DNA: TGTGCCAGCAGCCCCAATGGGTTAGCGGGAGAGGTGCAGTACTTC
CDR3: CASSPNGLAGEVQYF

J: TRBJ1-3
V: TRBV7-2
size: -
D: -
DNA: TGTGCCAGCCGGGAGGGGGGTTCTGGAAACACCATATATTTT
CDR3: CASREGGSGNTIYF

J: TRBJ2-3
V: TRBV2
size: -
D: -
DNA: TGTGCCAGCAGTGCGCGTATCCCGCCCCATACGCAGTATTTT
CDR3: CASSARIPPHTQYF

J: TRBJ2-1
V: TRBV10-2
size: few
D: -
DNA: TGCGCCAGCCCGATCAGTGAGCAGTTCTTC
CDR3: CASPISEQFF

J: TRBJ2-3
V: TRBV10-3
size: -
D: -
DNA: TGTGCCATCACCCCCGGCGGTAGCACAGATACGCAGTATTTT
CDR3: CAITPGGSTDTQYF

J: TRBJ2-7
V: TRBV5-8
size: -
D: -
DNA: TGTGCCAGCAGCCCCCGAGGGCAGGGATCCTACGAGCAGTACTTC
CDR3: CASSPRGQGSYEQYF

J: TRBJ2-7
V: TRBV6-5
size: few
D: -
DNA: TGTGCCAGCAGTTACATTAGGACACCCACCTACGAGCAGTACTTC
CDR3: CASSYIRTPTYEQYF

J: TRBJ2-7
V: TRBV9
size: -
D: TRBD1
DNA: TGTGCCAGCAGCGTAGGACAGGGGGTAGCGAACGAGCAGTACTTC
CDR3: CASSVGQGVANEQYF

J: TRBJ2-2
V: TRBV7-2
size: -
D: TRBD2
DNA: TGTGCCAGCAGATCACTAGCGGGAGTGGACACCGGGGAGCTGTTTTTT
CDR3: CASRSLAGVDTGELFF

J: TRBJ1-3
V: TRBV6-5
size: once
D: -
DNA: TGTGCCAGCAGTTCCTTGATAGGAAACACCATATATTTT
CDR3: CASSSLIGNTIYF

J: TRBJ2-3
V: TRBV7-2
size: -
D: -
DNA: TGTGCCAGCAGCTCGCTTGGTGGCACAGATACGCAGTATTTT
CDR3: CASSSLGGTDTQYF

J: TRBJ1-5
V: TRBV2
size: few
D: -
DNA: TGTGCCAGCAGTGAAGCGCTAGGGGGTCGGCAGCCCCAGCATTTT
CDR3: CASSEALGGRQPQHF

J: TRBJ2-7
V: TRBV18
size: -
D: TRBD2
DNA: TGTGCCAGCTCACTCAGCAGGGCGCGGACTAGCGGTTACGAGCAGTACTTC
CDR3: CASSLSRARTSGYEQYF

J: TRBJ1-3
V: TRBV27
size: -
D: -
DNA: TGTGCCAGCAGTTTAACACGACAGTACCCCATATATTTT
CDR3: CASSLTRQYPIYF

J: TRBJ2-7
V: TRBV9
size: -
D: TRBD1
DNA: TGTGCCAGCAGCGCCCATGGACAGGCCGGCTACGAGCAGTACTTC
CDR3: CASSAHGQAGYEQYF

J: TRBJ2-2
V: TRBV27
size: -
D: -
DNA: TGTGCCAGCAGGGCGGTAGTCGGGGAGCTGTTTTTT
CDR3: CASRAVVGELFF

J: TRBJ2-7
V: TRBV5-1
size: many
D: TRBD1
DNA: TGCGCCAGCAGCTTGTGGGGCAGGACAGGGGACTACGAGCAGTACTTC
CDR3: CASSLWGRTGDYEQYF

J: TRBJ2-5
V: TRBV11-2
size: -
D: -
DNA: TGTGCCAGCAGCTTTTCGGTTCAAGAGACCCAGTACTTC
CDR3: CASSFSVQETQYF

J: TRBJ1-6
V: TRBV30
size: -
D: -
DNA: TGTGCCTGGAGTGTACGTAATAGGGGCAGCCTTTCCCCCCCCCTCCACTTT
CDR3: CAWSVRNRGSLSPPLHF

J: TRBJ2-1
V: TRBV18
size: -
D: TRBD2
DNA: TGTGCCAGCTCCCGAAGTGCGGCAGGGACGGGGGGTACCTACAATGAGCAGTTCTTC
CDR3: CASSRSAAGTGGTYNEQFF

J: TRBJ1-2
V: TRBV7-2
size: -
D: -
DNA: TGTGCCAGCAGCGACCGGGACAAAGGCAACATTTATGGCTACACCTTC
CDR3: CASSDRDKGNIYGYTF

J: TRBJ2-7
V: TRBV5-5
size: -
D: TRBD1
DNA: TGTGCCAGCAGCTTCCGGGACAGAGTATCCGAGCAGTACTTC
CDR3: CASSFRDRVSEQYF

J: TRBJ1-1
V: TRBV5-1
size: -
D: -
DNA: TGCGCCAGTCAGTCCCGGACGAACACTGAAGCTTTCTTT
CDR3: CASQSRTNTEAFF

J: TRBJ1-1
V: TRBV6-4
size: -
D: -
DNA: TGTGCCAGCAGTGAGTCGGGGTGGACTGAAGCTTTCTTT
CDR3: CASSESGWTEAFF

J: TRBJ1-4
V: TRBV6-6
size: -
D: -
DNA: TGTGCCAGCAGTTGGGGAGCAGGGGATGAAAAACTGTTTTTT
CDR3: CASSWGAGDEKLFF

J: TRBJ1-4
V: TRBV9
size: -
D: -
DNA: TGTGCCAGCAGCCTCACGGGGGACTATAATGAAAAACTGTTTTTT
CDR3: CASSLTGDYNEKLFF

J: TRBJ2-3
V: TRBV29-1
size: few
D: TRBD2
DNA: TGCAGCGTTGGCCTAGCGGGAGGCACAGATACGCAGTATTTT
CDR3: CSVGLAGGTDTQYF

J: TRBJ2-3
V: TRBV30
size: few
D: -
DNA: TGTGCCTGGAGTGTGGGGGACCCAGATACGCAGTATTTT
CDR3: CAWSVGDPDTQYF

J: TRBJ2-7
V: TRBV5-1
size: many
D: TRBD1
DNA: TGCGCCAGCAGCTTGGCCGTTGGGACAGGGGGGAGCTACGAGCAGTACTTC
CDR3: CASSLAVGTGGSYEQYF

J: TRBJ2-1
V: TRBV10-2
size: -
D: -
DNA: TGCGCCAGCAGGGAGCTTCAGGACTACAATGAGCAGTTCTTC
CDR3: CASRELQDYNEQFF

J: TRBJ1-2
V: TRBV7-3
size: -
D: -
DNA: TGTGCCAGCAGCTTAGAGGGGCAAGGCTACACCTTC
CDR3: CASSLEGQGYTF

J: TRBJ2-3
V: TRBV5-8
size: -
D: -
DNA: TGTGCCAGCAGCTTGGTCAGGGGACTAAGCACAGATACGCAGTATTTT
CDR3: CASSLVRGLSTDTQYF

J: TRBJ1-3
V: TRBV28
size: -
D: -
DNA: TGTGCCAGCAGTTTAATCAGGGGAGGAAACACCATATATTTT
CDR3: CASSLIRGGNTIYF

J: TRBJ2-1
V: TRBV11-2
size: -
D: -
DNA: TGTGCCAGCAGCTTATCCCCACAGGTTTACAATGAGCAGTTCTTC
CDR3: CASSLSPQVYNEQFF

J: TRBJ1-2
V: TRBV14
size: -
D: -
DNA: TGTGCCAGCAGCCAATACGGGCCCCCCTATGGCTACACCTTC
CDR3: CASSQYGPPYGYTF

J: TRBJ2-1
V: TRBV7-6
size: few
D: TRBD1
DNA: TGTGCCAGCAGCGGTCGACAGGGGTGGCAGTTCTTC
CDR3: CASSGRQGWQFF